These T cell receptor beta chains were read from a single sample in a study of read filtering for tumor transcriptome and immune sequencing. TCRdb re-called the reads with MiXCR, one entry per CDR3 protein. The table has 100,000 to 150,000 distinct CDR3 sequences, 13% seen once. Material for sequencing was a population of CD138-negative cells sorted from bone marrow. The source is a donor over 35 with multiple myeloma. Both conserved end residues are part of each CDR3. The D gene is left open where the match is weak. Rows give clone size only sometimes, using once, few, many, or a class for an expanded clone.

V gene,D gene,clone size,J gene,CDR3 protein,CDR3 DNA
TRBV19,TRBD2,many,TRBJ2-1,CATMMPRTSGSYNEQFF,TGTGCCACTATGATGCCCCGGACTAGCGGATCCTACAATGAGCAGTTCTTC
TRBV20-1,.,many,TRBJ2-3,CSARGGGSGTDTQYF,TGCAGTGCTAGAGGCGGGGGCTCGGGCACAGATACGCAGTATTTT
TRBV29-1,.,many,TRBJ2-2,CSVEDTGTNTGELFF,TGCAGCGTTGAAGATACAGGGACGAACACCGGGGAGCTGTTTTTT
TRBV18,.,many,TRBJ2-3,CASSPPSTDTQYF,TGTGCCAGCTCACCCCCCAGCACAGATACGCAGTATTTT
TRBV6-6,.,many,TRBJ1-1,CASSYSQGRRNTEAFF,TGTGCCAGCAGTTACTCACAGGGCCGGAGGAACACTGAAGCTTTCTTT
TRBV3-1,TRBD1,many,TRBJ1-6,CASSQGDRGSPLHF,TGTGCCAGCAGCCAAGGGGACAGGGGTTCACCCCTCCACTTT
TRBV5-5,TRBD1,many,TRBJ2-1,CASSSGTGSYNEQFF,TGTGCCAGCAGCTCCGGGACAGGGTCCTACAATGAGCAGTTCTTC
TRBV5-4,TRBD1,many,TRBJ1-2,CASSRDREFGYTF,TGTGCCAGCAGCCGGGACAGGGAATTTGGCTACACCTTC
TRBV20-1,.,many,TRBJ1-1,CSARPGMGGGEAFF,TGCAGTGCTAGACCCGGAATGGGGGGGGGAGAAGCTTTCTTT
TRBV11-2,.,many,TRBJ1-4,CASSLPSLSEKLFF,TGTGCCAGCAGCTTACCCTCTCTCTCTGAAAAACTGTTTTTT
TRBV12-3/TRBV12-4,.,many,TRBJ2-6,CASSPFSGGANVLTF,TGTGCCAGCAGCCCCTTCTCTGGTGGGGCCAACGTCCTGACTTTC
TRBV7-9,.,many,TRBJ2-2,CASSLDIETGELFF,TGTGCCAGCAGCCTCGACATAGAGACCGGGGAGCTGTTTTTT
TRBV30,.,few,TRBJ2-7,CAWSSLDQQYF,TGTGCCTGGAGTTCCCTAGATCAGCAGTACTTC
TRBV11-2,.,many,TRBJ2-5,CASSLEADTSWETQYF,TGTGCCAGCAGCTTAGAAGCGGACACGAGCTGGGAGACCCAGTACTTC
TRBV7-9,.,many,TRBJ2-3,CASSLVGEYRYF,TGTGCCAGCAGCTTAGTGGGGGAGTATCGTTATTTT
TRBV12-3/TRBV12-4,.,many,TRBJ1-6,CASSLADSRGSPLHF,TGTGCCAGCAGTTTAGCGGACAGTCGTGGTTCACCCCTCCACTTT
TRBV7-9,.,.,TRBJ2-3,CASSLLAGAAGDTQYF,TGTGCCAGCAGCTTACTCGCGGGGGCCGCGGGGGATACGCAGTATTTT
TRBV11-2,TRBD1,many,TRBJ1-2,CASSPDRVPGYTF,TGTGCCAGCAGCCCCGACAGGGTTCCTGGCTACACCTTC
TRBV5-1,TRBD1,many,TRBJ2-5,CASSFQTGDETQYF,TGCGCCAGCAGCTTCCAGACAGGGGACGAGACCCAGTACTTC
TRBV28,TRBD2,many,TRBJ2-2,CASSSPRTSGTGELFF,TGTGCCAGCAGTTCACCCCGGACTAGCGGGACCGGGGAGCTGTTTTTT
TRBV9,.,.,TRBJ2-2,CASNLAGGTGELFF,TGTGCCAGCAATCTGGCTGGGGGCACCGGGGAGCTGTTTTTT
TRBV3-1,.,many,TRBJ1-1,CASSQGVETEAFF,TGTGCCAGCAGCCAAGGGGTAGAGACTGAAGCTTTCTTT
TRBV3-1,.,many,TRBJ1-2,CASSQDGRINYGYTF,TGTGCCAGCAGCCAAGACGGACGTATCAACTATGGCTACACCTTC
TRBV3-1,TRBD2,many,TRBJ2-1,CASSQVGGQFSGRYNEQFF,TGTGCCAGCAGCCAAGTTGGAGGCCAGTTTAGCGGGAGGTACAATGAGCAGTTCTTC
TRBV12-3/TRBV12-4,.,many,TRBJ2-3,CASSFEGGNSDTQYF,TGTGCCAGCAGTTTTGAGGGGGGGAATTCAGATACGCAGTATTTT
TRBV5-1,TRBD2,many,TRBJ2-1,CASSLAGGAVSNEQFF,TGCGCCAGCAGCTTGGCCGGGGGGGCCGTATCCAATGAGCAGTTCTTC
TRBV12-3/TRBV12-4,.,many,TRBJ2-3,CASLWAPSTDTQYF,TGTGCCAGCCTCTGGGCCCCTAGCACAGATACGCAGTATTTT
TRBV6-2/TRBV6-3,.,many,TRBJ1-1,CASRRDDRNTEAFF,TGTGCCAGCAGACGGGATGACAGGAACACTGAAGCTTTCTTT
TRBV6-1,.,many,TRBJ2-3,CASSEAGNTDTQYF,TGTGCCAGCAGTGAAGCCGGAAACACAGATACGCAGTATTTT
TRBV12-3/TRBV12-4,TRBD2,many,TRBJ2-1,CASSSNRGGGNEQFF,TGTGCCAGCAGTTCCAATCGGGGCGGGGGGAATGAGCAGTTCTTC
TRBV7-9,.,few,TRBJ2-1,CASSQGSAGRTYNEQFF,TGTGCCAGCAGCCAAGGATCGGCGGGAAGGACCTACAATGAGCAGTTCTTC
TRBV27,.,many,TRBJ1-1,CASSNLDRMMNTEAFF,TGTGCCAGCAGTAACCTCGATCGTATGATGAACACTGAAGCTTTCTTT
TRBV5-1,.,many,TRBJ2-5,CASSLVVGETQYF,TGCGCCAGCAGCTTGGTGGTGGGGGAGACCCAGTACTTC
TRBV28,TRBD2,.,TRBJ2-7,CARSRTSGSYEQYF,TGTGCCCGCAGCCGGACTAGCGGCTCCTACGAGCAGTACTTC
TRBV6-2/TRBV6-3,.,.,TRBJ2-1,CASSLTPPNEQFF,TGTGCCAGCAGTCTTACTCCGCCCAATGAGCAGTTCTTC
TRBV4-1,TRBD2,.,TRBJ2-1,CASRQVAGGAWNEQFF,TGCGCCAGCAGACAAGTAGCGGGAGGAGCCTGGAATGAGCAGTTCTTC
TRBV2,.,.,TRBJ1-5,CASMAGNQPQHF,TGTGCCAGCATGGCGGGAAATCAGCCCCAGCATTTT
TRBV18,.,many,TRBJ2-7,CASSPRVNGAGDEQYF,TGTGCCAGCTCACCTCGAGTTAACGGTGCAGGGGACGAGCAGTACTTC
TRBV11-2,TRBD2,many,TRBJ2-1,CASSLEVAGRYNEQFF,TGTGCCAGCAGCTTAGAAGTAGCGGGACGCTACAATGAGCAGTTCTTC
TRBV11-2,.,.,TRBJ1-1,CASSAHQLDLGEAFF,TGTGCCAGCAGCGCCCATCAACTTGATTTGGGTGAAGCTTTCTTT